This TCR beta chain is drawn from a study of shared clonotypes between healthy human individuals. Study results and limitations: Larger estimated richness was generally seen in naive subsets than in memory subsets.

J lost 5 bases, V lost 7 bases, and 10 bases had no gene match. In germline, CDR1 is SGHRS, CDR2 YFSETQ. The CDR3 totals 14 residues. Concerning this clone itself: Its target is not known.

Clones were sequenced by immunoSEQ multiplex PCR, and TCRdb holds only the in-frame ones, with some missing. The sample gives about 1.5 million clones, 96% of which show up once; about 1% is in the top ten. Sequenced sample: naive CD4+ T cells sorted from blood. Subset described: CD45RA+ positively selected. The chain joins TRBV5-1 to TRBJ1-1; 8 bases map to TRBD1. This receptor was obtained from a man aged 30 to 45 in good health. The CDR3 bases are TGCGCCAGCCGCCGGACAGGGACTATAACTGAAGCTTTCTTT. Protein product: CASRRTGTITEAFF.